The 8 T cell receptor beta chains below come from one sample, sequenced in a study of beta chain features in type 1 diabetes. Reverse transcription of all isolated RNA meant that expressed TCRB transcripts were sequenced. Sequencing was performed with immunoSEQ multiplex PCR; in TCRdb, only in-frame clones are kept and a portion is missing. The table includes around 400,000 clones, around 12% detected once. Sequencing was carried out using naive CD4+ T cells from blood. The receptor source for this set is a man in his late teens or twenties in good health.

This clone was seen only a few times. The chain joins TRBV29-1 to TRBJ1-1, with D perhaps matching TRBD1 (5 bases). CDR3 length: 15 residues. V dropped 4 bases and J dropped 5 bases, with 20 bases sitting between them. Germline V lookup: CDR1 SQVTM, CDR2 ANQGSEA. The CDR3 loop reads CSVANVAGRGTEAFF. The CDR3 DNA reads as TGCAGCGTTGCTAATGTCGCAGGGAGGGGAACTGAAGCTTTCTTT.

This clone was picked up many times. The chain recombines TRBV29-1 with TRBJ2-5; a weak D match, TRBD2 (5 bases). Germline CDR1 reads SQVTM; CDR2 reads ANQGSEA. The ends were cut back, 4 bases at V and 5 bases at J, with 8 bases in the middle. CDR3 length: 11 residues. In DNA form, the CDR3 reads TGCAGCGTTGGGACTTTCGAGACCCAGTACTTC. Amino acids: CSVGTFETQYF.

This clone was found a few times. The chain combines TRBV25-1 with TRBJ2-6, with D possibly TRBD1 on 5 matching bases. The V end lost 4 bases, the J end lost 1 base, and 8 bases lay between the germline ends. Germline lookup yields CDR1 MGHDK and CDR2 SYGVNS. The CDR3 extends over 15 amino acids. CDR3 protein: CASSGPGSGANVLTF. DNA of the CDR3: TGTGCCAGCAGTGGACCAGGGTCTGGGGCCAACGTCCTGACTTTC.

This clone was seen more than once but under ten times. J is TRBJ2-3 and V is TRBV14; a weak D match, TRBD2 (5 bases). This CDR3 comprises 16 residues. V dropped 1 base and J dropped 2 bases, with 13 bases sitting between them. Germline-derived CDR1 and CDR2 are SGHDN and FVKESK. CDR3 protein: CASSQGGLRVTDTQYF. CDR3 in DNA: TGTGCCAGCAGCCAAGGAGGGCTTCGCGTCACAGATACGCAGTATTTT. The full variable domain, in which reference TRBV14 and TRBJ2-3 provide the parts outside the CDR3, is EAGVTQFPSHSVIEKGQTVTLRCDPISGHDNLYWYRRVMGKEIKFLLHFVKESKQDESGMPNNRFLAERTGGTYSTLKVQPAELEDSGVYFCASSQGGLRVTDTQYFGPGTRLTVL.

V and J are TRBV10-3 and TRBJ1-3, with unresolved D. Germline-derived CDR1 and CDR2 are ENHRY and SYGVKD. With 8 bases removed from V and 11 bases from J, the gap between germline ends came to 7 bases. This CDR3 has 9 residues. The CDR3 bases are TGTGCCATCGGCTTCCCCATATATTTT. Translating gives CAIGFPIYF.

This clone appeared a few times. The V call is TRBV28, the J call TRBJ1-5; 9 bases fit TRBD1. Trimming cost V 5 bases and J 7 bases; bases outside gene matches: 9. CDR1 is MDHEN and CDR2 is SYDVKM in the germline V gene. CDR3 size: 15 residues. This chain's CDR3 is CASSPGDRVVQPQHF. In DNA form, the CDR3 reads TGTGCCAGCAGTCCGGGGGACAGGGTCGTCCAGCCCCAGCATTTT.

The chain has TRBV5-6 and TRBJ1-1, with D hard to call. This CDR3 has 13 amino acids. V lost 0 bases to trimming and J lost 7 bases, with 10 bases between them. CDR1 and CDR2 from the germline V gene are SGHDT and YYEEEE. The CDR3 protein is CASSLGTGDEAFF. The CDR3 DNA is TGTGCCAGCAGCTTGGGTACGGGAGATGAAGCTTTCTTT.

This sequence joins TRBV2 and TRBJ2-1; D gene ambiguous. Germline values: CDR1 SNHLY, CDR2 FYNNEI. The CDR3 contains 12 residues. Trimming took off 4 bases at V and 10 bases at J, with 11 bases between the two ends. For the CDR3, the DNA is TGTGCCAGCAGTGGTACTATCACGGAGCAGTTCTTC. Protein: CASSGTITEQFF.